This T cell receptor (beta chain) came from a study of cytomegalovirus exposure and HLA in healthy donors. This clone was picked up one time. V was trimmed by 7 bases and J by 7 bases, leaving 16 bases between them. The germline V gene has CDR1 MGHDK and CDR2 SYGVNS. This CDR3 has 14 residues. Clones were read by immunoSEQ multiplex PCR, and TCRdb kept only the in-frame ones, dropping some. The sample lists roughly 70,000 clones, 70% to 90% occurring once. Input material: PBMCs. The source of this sequence is a woman between 18 and 30 years old in good health and CMV-seropositive. This sequence joins TRBV25-1 and TRBJ1-4; D is unclear. The CDR3 DNA sequence: TGTGCCAGCACCGAAGAAGGAAGCGGTGAAAAACTGTTTTTT. Its translation is CASTEEGSGEKLFF. The variable domain in full, completed from reference TRBV25-1 and TRBJ1-4, reads EADIYQTPRYLVIGTGKKITLECSQTMGHDKMYWYQQDPGMELHLIHYSYGVNSTEKGDLSSESTVSRIRTEHFPLTLESARPSHTSQYLCASTEEGSGEKLFFGSGTQLSVL.